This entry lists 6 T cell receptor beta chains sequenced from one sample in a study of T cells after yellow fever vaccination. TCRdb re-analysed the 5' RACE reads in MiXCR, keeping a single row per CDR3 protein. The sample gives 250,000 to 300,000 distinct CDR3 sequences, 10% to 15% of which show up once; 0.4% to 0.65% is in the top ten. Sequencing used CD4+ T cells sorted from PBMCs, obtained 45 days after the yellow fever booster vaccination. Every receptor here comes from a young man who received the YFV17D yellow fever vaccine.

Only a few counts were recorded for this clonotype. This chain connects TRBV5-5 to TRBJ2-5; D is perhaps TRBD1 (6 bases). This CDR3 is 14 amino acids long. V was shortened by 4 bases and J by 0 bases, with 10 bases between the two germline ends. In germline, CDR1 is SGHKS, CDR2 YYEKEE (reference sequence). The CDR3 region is CASSQQGNQETQYF. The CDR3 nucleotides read TGTGCCAGCAGCCAACAGGGAAACCAAGAGACCCAGTACTTC. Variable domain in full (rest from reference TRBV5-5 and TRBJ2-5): DAGVTQSPTHLIKTRGQQVTLRCSPISGHKSVSWYQQVLGQGPQFIFQYYEKEERGRGNFPDRFSARQFPNYSSELNVNALLLGDSALYLCASSQQGNQETQYFGPGTRLLVL.

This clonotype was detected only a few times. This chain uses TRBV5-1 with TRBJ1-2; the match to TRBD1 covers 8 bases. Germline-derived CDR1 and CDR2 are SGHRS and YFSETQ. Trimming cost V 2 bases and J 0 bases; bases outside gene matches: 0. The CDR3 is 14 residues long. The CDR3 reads CASSLQGANYGYTF. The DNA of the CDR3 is TGCGCCAGCAGCTTACAGGGGGCTAACTATGGCTACACCTTC.

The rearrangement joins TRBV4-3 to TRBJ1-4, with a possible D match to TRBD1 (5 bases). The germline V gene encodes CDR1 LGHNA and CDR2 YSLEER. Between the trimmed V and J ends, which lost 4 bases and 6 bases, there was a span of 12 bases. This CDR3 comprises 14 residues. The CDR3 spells CASSRGTEYEKLFF. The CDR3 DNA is TGCGCCAGCAGCCGAGGGACCGAGTATGAAAAACTGTTTTTT.

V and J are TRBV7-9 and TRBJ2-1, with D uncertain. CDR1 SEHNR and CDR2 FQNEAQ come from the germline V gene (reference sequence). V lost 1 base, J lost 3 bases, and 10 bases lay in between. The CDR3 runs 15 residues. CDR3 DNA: TGTGCCAGCAGCTTAGTGCGTGGCAGCTACAATGAGCAGTTCTTC. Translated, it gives CASSLVRGSYNEQFF.

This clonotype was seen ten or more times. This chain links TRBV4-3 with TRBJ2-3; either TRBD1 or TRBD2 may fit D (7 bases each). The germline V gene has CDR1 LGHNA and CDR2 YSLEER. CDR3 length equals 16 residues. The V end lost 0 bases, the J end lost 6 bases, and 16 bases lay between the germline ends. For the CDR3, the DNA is TGCGCCAGCAGCCAAGAGGGAGGGGGCGCGGCGGATACGCAGTATTTT. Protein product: CASSQEGGGAADTQYF.

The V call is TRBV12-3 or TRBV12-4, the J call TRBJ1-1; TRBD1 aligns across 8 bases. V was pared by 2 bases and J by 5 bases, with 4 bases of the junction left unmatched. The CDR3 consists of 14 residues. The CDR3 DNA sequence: TGTGCCAGCAGTTTAAGACAGGGGTGGACTGAAGCTTTCTTT. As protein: CASSLRQGWTEAFF.